This record covers a single T cell receptor beta chain. The antigen remains unidentified. This sample is drawn from a study of PD-1 blockade in classical Hodgkin lymphoma. Turning to the study itself: Patients were dosed intravenously with nivolumab at 3 mg/kg every 2 weeks.

General study results and limits: Newly diagnosed patients were reported to exhibit reduced baseline TCR diversity relative to healthy donors. For complete responders, baseline diversity was comparable to that of newly diagnosed patients.

Assay: immunoSEQ multiplex PCR; the TCRdb copy retains only in-frame clones and omits some. The sample lists 25,000 to 35,000 clones; about 76% were seen once. Autologous stem cell transplantation was followed by relapse in every patient, and brentuximab vedotin exposure varied. This sequence was found in a human donor with classical Hodgkin lymphoma. The sequencing used peripheral blood mononuclear cells (PBMCs), collected before the second cycle of nivolumab.

CDR3 loop: CASSPYTDADTQYF. The DNA for the CDR3 is TGTGCCAGCAGCCCCTACACGGACGCAGATACGCAGTATTTT. This chain joins TRBV4-2 and TRBJ2-3; D gene ambiguous. CDR3 length equals 14 residues. Germline V gene data show CDR1 as LGHNA and CDR2 as YNFKEQ. Trimming cost V 4 bases and J 4 bases, with 12 bases left between them.